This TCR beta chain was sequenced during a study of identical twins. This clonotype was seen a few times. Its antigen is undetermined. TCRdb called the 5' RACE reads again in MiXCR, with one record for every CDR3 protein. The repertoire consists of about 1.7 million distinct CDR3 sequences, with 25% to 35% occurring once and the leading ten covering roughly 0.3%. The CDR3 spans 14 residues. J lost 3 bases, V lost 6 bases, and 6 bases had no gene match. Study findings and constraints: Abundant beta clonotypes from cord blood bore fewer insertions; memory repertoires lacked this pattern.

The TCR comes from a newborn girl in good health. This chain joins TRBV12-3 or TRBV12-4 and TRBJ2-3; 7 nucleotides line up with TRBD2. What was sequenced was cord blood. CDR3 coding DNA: TGTGCCAGCAGCTCCGGGACTAAGACAGATACGCAGTATTTT. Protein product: CASSSGTKTDTQYF.